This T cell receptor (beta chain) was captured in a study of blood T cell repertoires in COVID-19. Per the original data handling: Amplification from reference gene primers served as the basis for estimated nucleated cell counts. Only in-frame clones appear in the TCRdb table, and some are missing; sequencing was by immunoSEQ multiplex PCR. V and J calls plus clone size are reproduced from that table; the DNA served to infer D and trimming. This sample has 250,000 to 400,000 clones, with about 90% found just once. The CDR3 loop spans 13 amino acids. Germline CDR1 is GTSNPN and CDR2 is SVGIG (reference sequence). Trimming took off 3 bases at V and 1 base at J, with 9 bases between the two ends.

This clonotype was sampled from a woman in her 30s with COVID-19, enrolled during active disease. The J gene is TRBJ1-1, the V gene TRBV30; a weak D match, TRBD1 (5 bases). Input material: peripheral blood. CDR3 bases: TGTGCCTGGAGCAAGGGGCAGAACACTGAAGCTTTCTTT. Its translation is CAWSKGQNTEAFF.